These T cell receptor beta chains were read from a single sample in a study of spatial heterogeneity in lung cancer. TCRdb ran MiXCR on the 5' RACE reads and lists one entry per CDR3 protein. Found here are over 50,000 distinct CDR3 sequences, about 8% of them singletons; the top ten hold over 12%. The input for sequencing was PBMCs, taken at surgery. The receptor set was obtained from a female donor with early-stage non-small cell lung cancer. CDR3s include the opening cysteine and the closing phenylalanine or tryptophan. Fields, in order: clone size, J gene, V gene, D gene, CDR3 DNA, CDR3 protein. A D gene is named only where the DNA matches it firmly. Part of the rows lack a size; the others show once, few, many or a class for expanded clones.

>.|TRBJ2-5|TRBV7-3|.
TGTGCCAGCAGCATAAACCCCGCGGGAACCCAGTACTTC
CASSINPAGTQYF
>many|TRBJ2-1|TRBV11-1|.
TGTGCCAGCAGCTTGGGGATTCAGGAGCAGTTCTTC
CASSLGIQEQFF
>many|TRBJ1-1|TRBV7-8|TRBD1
TGTGCCAGCAGCTCAGAAATCTTCGGACAGGGAGCGGGGAACACTGAAGCTTTCTTT
CASSSEIFGQGAGNTEAFF
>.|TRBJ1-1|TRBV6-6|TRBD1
TGTGCCAGCACCCGGACAGGGATGAACACTGAAGCTTTCTTT
CASTRTGMNTEAFF
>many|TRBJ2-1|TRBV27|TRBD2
TGTGCCAGCAGTCCCTTAGCGGGGGGCCTCAACAATGAGCAGTTCTTC
CASSPLAGGLNNEQFF
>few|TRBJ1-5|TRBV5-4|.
TGTGCCAGCAGCTTGGATCCTAGCAATCAGCCCCAGCATTTT
CASSLDPSNQPQHF
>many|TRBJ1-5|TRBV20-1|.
TGCAGTGCTAGAGATGGGAAAACGGCCGACAATCAGCCCCAGCATTTT
CSARDGKTADNQPQHF
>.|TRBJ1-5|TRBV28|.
TGTGCCAGCAGTACCCCTGCCCTCCCGCCCCAGCATTTT
CASSTPALPPQHF
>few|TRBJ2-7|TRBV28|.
TGTGCCAGCAATTCACCCCCTCCGTCCGAGCAGTACTTC
CASNSPPPSEQYF
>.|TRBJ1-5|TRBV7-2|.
TGTGCCAGCAGCTTAGATTACAGTAGCAATCAGCCCCAGCATTTT
CASSLDYSSNQPQHF
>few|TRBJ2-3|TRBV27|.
TGTGCCAGCAGTTTACAGGATGTCAGCACAGATACGCAGTATTTT
CASSLQDVSTDTQYF
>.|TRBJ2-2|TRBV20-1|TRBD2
TGCAGTGCTCCTGTAGCGGGAGGAATCACCGGGGAGCTGTTTTTT
CSAPVAGGITGELFF
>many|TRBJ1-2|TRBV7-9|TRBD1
TGTGCCAGCAGCCTATCGGGACAGGGCGGCTCTGGCTACACCTTC
CASSLSGQGGSGYTF
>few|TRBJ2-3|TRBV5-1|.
TGCGCCAGCAGCTTCCCAGGCACAGATACGCAGTATTTT
CASSFPGTDTQYF
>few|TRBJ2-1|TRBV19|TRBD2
TGTGCCAGTAGTATAGCTTTCCGACTAGCGGGAGGTAATGAGCAGTTCTTC
CASSIAFRLAGGNEQFF
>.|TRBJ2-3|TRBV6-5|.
TGTGCCAGCAGTTACTCGATTTCAGATACGCAGTATTTT
CASSYSISDTQYF
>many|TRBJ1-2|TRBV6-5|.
TGTGCCAGCAGTTACTCGCGAACAGGCGGTAACTATGGCTACACCTTC
CASSYSRTGGNYGYTF
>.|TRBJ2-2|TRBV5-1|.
TGCGCCAGCAGCTTGGAGGGGTCTAACACCGGGGAGCTGTTTTTT
CASSLEGSNTGELFF
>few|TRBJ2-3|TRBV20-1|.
TGCAGTGCGCCCCGGGACGGCTTGGGCACAGATACGCAGTATTTT
CSAPRDGLGTDTQYF
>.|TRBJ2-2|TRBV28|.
TGTGCCGGCGGACAGCTGAACACCGGGGAGCTGTTTTTT
CAGGQLNTGELFF
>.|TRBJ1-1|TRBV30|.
TGTGCCTGTCTGGACACCAAAGAATGGACTGAAGCTTTCTTT
CACLDTKEWTEAFF
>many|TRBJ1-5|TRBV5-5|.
TGTGCCAGCAGCTTGCGGGTTGTGGTTCAGCCCCAGCATTTT
CASSLRVVVQPQHF
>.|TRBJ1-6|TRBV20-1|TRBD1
TGCAGTGCCAAGGACAGGGCGAGTTCACCCCTCCACTTT
CSAKDRASSPLHF
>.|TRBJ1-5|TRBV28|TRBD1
TGTGCCAGCAGTCCGACAGGGTCGTATAGCAATCAGCCCCAGCATTTT
CASSPTGSYSNQPQHF
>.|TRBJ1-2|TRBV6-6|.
TGTGCCTCCCGCTCCCAGGGTACTAACTATGGCTACACCTTC
CASRSQGTNYGYTF
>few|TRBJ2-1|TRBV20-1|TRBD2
TGCAGTGCTAGGAGAACTAGCGGGGGGTATTACAATGAGCAGTTCTTC
CSARRTSGGYYNEQFF
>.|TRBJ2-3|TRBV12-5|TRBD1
TGTGCTAGTGGTATTGGACAGGGGGGTTTTTATGAAGGCACAGATACGCAGTATTTT
CASGIGQGGFYEGTDTQYF
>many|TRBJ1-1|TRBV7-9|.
TGTGCCAGCAGCTTAGAACCGGGGACTGAAGCTTTCTTT
CASSLEPGTEAFF
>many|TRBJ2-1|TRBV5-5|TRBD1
TGTGCCAGCAGCTTAACCGGACAGGGGGCATACAATGAGCAGTTCTTC
CASSLTGQGAYNEQFF
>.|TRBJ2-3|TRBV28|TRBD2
TGTGCCAGCAGTCTCGGGGTAGCGGGAGGGCCGAGGGACACAGATACGCAGTATTTT
CASSLGVAGGPRDTDTQYF
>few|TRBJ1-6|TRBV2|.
TGTGCCAGCAGGGACAGTTCGTATGCACCCCTCCACTTT
CASRDSSYAPLHF
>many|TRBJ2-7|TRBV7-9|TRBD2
TGTGCCAGCAGCTTAGCGCTAACTAGCGGGAGAGGAGCCGAGCAGTACTTC
CASSLALTSGRGAEQYF
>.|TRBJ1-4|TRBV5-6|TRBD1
TGTGCCAGCAGGCCGACAGGGTTGAACGAAAAACTGTTTTTT
CASRPTGLNEKLFF
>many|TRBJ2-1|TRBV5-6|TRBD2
TGTGCCAGCAGCCCCCTCAGCGGGAGAAATCTTGAGCAGTTCTTC
CASSPLSGRNLEQFF
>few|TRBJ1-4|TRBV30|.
TGTGCCTGGGGAACCGGGTCCGGGGCTGAAAAACTGTTTTTT
CAWGTGSGAEKLFF
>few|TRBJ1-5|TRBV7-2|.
TGTGCCAGCAGCTCTGACGGGGAGCCCCAGCATTTT
CASSSDGEPQHF
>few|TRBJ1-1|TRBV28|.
TGTGCCAGCATAAGAACAGGGAACACTGAAGCTTTCTTT
CASIRTGNTEAFF
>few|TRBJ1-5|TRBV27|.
TGTGCCAGCAGTTCCCAGGGGCGGCAGCCCCAGCATTTT
CASSSQGRQPQHF
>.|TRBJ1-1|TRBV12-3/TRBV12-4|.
TGTGCCAGCAGTTTAGGTTTTTGGGATTTACCCATTACAGGGAGGCACATGAACACTGAAGCTTTCTTT
CASSLGFWDLPITGRHMNTEAFF
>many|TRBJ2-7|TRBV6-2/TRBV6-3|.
TGTGCCAGCAGTTACGACGTGGGGGAGCAGTACTTC
CASSYDVGEQYF
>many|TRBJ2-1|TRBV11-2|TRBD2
TGTGCCAGCAGCTCAATGCGGGAGGGCCAGTTCTTC
CASSSMREGQFF